Listed below are T cell receptor beta chains from one sample, sequenced in a study of T cells expressing NK-cell markers. TCRdb re-called the 5' RACE reads and gives one entry per CDR3 protein, without DNA. The specimen's table records about 260,000 distinct CDR3 sequences. Sequencing used blood T cells: a sorted CD56 or NKG2C T cell subset, CD4+ or CD8+ T cells, or bulk PBMC T cells (not recorded which). The origin of the receptors is a man between 18 and 35 years old in good health. Each CDR3 is given with its conserved first and last residue.

CDR3: CASSEIYEAFF; V: TRBV6-1; J: TRBJ1-1
CDR3: CASSSPPTGAYEQFF; V: TRBV6-1; J: TRBJ2-1
CDR3: CASRYRSTGTDTQYF; V: TRBV12-3/TRBV12-4; J: TRBJ2-3
CDR3: CASSPRNGDTQYF; V: TRBV11-2; J: TRBJ2-3
CDR3: CASSRHSTGSNQPQHF; V: TRBV6-1; J: TRBJ1-5
CDR3: CASSPSWEQFF; V: TRBV7-8; J: TRBJ2-1
CDR3: CASSLSSGGFGYTF; V: TRBV12-3/TRBV12-4; J: TRBJ1-2
CDR3: CASWFGGGSVNEQFF; V: TRBV5-1; J: TRBJ2-1
CDR3: CSVSFRDRGYYEQYF; V: TRBV29-1; J: TRBJ2-7
CDR3: CASSAGVTQETQYF; V: TRBV11-1; J: TRBJ2-5
CDR3: CASSLSLDHYNEQFF; V: TRBV5-1; J: TRBJ2-1
CDR3: CATSDRDYGYTF; V: TRBV24-1; J: TRBJ1-2
CDR3: CSVGFRSSYEQYF; V: TRBV29-1; J: TRBJ2-7
CDR3: CASRRQGQETQYF; V: TRBV5-4; J: TRBJ2-5
CDR3: CASSPGSRERNEQYF; V: TRBV18; J: TRBJ2-7
CDR3: CASSQVLTRFNTGELFF; V: TRBV14; J: TRBJ2-2
CDR3: CASSQMTGELFF; V: TRBV12-3/TRBV12-4; J: TRBJ2-2
CDR3: CSARDVTGQETQYF; V: TRBV20-1; J: TRBJ2-5
CDR3: CASSLGSQMNTEVFF; V: TRBV11-2; J: TRBJ1-1
CDR3: CSARLAGGTYEQYF; V: TRBV20-1; J: TRBJ2-7
CDR3: CSARRASGLPLAQYF; V: TRBV20-1; J: TRBJ2-5
CDR3: CASSAAGTSITDTQYF; V: TRBV9; J: TRBJ2-3
CDR3: CASRGVSSYNEQFF; V: TRBV5-1; J: TRBJ2-1
CDR3: CASTTGAMNTEAFF; V: TRBV12-3/TRBV12-4; J: TRBJ1-1
CDR3: CASSTSGGLAGGPSYEQYF; V: TRBV13; J: TRBJ2-7
CDR3: CASTSGERRRNTIYF; V: TRBV3-1; J: TRBJ1-3
CDR3: CASSFGQMATEAFF; V: TRBV5-4; J: TRBJ1-1
CDR3: CASSPRSSTNYNEQFF; V: TRBV18; J: TRBJ2-1
CDR3: CASSLVGRATGELFF; V: TRBV27; J: TRBJ2-2
CDR3: CASSLSGSYTGELFF; V: TRBV7-7; J: TRBJ2-2
CDR3: CASRRRDTDTQYF; V: TRBV7-8; J: TRBJ2-3
CDR3: CASSSDESSYNEQFF; V: TRBV5-5; J: TRBJ2-1
CDR3: CSALLAWVSGEQFF; V: TRBV20-1; J: TRBJ2-1
CDR3: CASSPKHPGLAWETQYF; V: TRBV5-4; J: TRBJ2-5
CDR3: CASVTRDRGKAEAFF; V: TRBV28; J: TRBJ1-1
CDR3: CSAKTWGWQVEGVTEAFF; V: TRBV20-1; J: TRBJ1-1
CDR3: CASRLAGNNEQFF; V: TRBV6-1; J: TRBJ2-1
CDR3: CASSLGGGEQYF; V: TRBV7-2; J: TRBJ2-7
CDR3: CASSLTRLAGEQFF; V: TRBV12-3/TRBV12-4; J: TRBJ2-1
CDR3: CASSLGRDSPLHF; V: TRBV5-1; J: TRBJ1-6
CDR3: CASSASTTGEQFF; V: TRBV5-1; J: TRBJ2-1
CDR3: CAISDLSGRGVSSYNEQFF; V: TRBV10-3; J: TRBJ2-1
CDR3: CASSSLTGARSPEAFF; V: TRBV11-2; J: TRBJ1-1
CDR3: CAARQGEETQYF; V: TRBV10-3; J: TRBJ2-5
CDR3: CSARRPGTEVSQYF; V: TRBV20-1; J: TRBJ2-5
CDR3: CSATGRGSTDTQYF; V: TRBV20-1; J: TRBJ2-3
CDR3: CASRFTTGSGYTF; V: TRBV6-6; J: TRBJ1-2
CDR3: CSASVSRGNEQYF; V: TRBV20-1; J: TRBJ2-7
CDR3: CASSFGTGLNEQFF; V: TRBV12-3/TRBV12-4; J: TRBJ2-1
CDR3: CASSLFGGRLNEQYF; V: TRBV27; J: TRBJ2-7
CDR3: CASSFSRDRGTDTQYF; V: TRBV7-9; J: TRBJ2-3
CDR3: CASGSELDTQYF; V: TRBV12-5; J: TRBJ2-3
CDR3: CASSEYRLAGEQFF; V: TRBV25-1; J: TRBJ2-1
CDR3: CSATAGLAGVRGYEQYF; V: TRBV20-1; J: TRBJ2-7
CDR3: CASSAVTGSSQPQHF; V: TRBV7-2; J: TRBJ1-5
CDR3: CASSLGLAEYNEQFF; V: TRBV11-2; J: TRBJ2-1
CDR3: CASSLGSLVDEQFF; V: TRBV5-1; J: TRBJ2-1